Each of the 5 T cell receptor beta chains below was sequenced from the same sample in a study of blood T cell repertoires in COVID-19. Produced via immunoSEQ multiplex PCR; TCRdb's table is partial and in-frame only. The table has some 150,000 clones, 84% seen once. The sequencing sample was made of PBMCs or T cells enriched from blood (not recorded which). Source of these receptors: a woman aged 45-65 years who had been exposed to COVID-19.

This clone was observed a handful of times. The V gene is TRBV10-1, the J gene TRBJ2-7; TRBD2 is a possible D gene (5 bases). The CDR3 runs 13 residues. Trimming took off 6 bases at V and 6 bases at J, with 15 bases between the two ends. CDR1 is WNHNN, CDR2 SYGVQD, per germline (reference sequence). The CDR3 coding sequence is TGCGCCAGCAGCGAGGATGGGCTAGCCGAGCAGTACTTC. This translates into CASSEDGLAEQYF.

J is TRBJ1-5 and V is TRBV6-4; maybe TRBD1 (5 bases). Germline CDR1 MRHNA, CDR2 SNTAGT. The CDR3 contains 16 residues. Deletions cut 7 bases from V and 3 bases from J, with 19 bases between. CDR3 DNA sequence: TGTGCCAGCATCCGACGGGCAGGGCGAACCAATCAGCCCCAGCATTTT. Its translation: CASIRRAGRTNQPQHF.

This sequence joins TRBV5-1 and TRBJ2-1; TRBD2 matches at 8 bases. The germline CDR1 and CDR2 sequences are SGHRS and YFSETQ. Trimming cost V 0 bases and J 5 bases; bases outside gene matches: 4. The CDR3 is 15 residues long. The CDR3 region has the DNA TGCGCCAGCAGCTTGGTTAGCGGGACCAACAATGAGCAGTTCTTC. Translation gives CASSLVSGTNNEQFF. Variable domain in full (rest from reference TRBV5-1 and TRBJ2-1): KAGVTQTPRYLIKTRGQQVTLSCSPISGHRSVSWYQQTPGQGLQFLFEYFSETQRNKGNFPGRFSGRQFSNSRSEMNVSTLELGDSALYLCASSLVSGTNNEQFFGPGTRLTVL.

The chain uses TRBV27 and TRBJ1-2, with D uncertain. Trimming shortened V by 4 bases and J by 2 bases, and 11 bases separated the two germline ends. The CDR3 is 14 residues long. Germline V lookup: CDR1 MNHEY, CDR2 SMNVEV (reference sequence). The CDR3 DNA is TGTGCCAGCAGTTCCCACCGGGGAAACTATGGCTACACCTTC. Translating it yields CASSSHRGNYGYTF.

The chain carries TRBV5-1 and TRBJ2-5; 9 positions match TRBD1. CDR3 length: 15 residues. Germline V CDR1 and CDR2: SGHRS, YFSETQ. J lost 5 bases, V lost 3 bases, and 8 bases had no gene match. The CDR3 protein is CASSSGTGHLETQYF. The CDR3 region has the DNA TGCGCCAGCAGCTCCGGGACAGGGCATCTGGAGACCCAGTACTTC.